A selection of T cell receptor beta chains follows, all from one sample in a study of PD-1 blockade in classical Hodgkin lymphoma. Clones were sequenced by immunoSEQ multiplex PCR, and TCRdb holds only the in-frame ones, with some missing. This table has about 99,000 clones, roughly 76% appearing once. The sequencing used peripheral blood mononuclear cells (PBMCs), collected before the second cycle of nivolumab. These receptors were taken from a human donor with classical Hodgkin lymphoma. Each CDR3 is given with its conserved first and last residue.

TRBV14	TRBJ1-2	CASSQVLLRGYTF
TRBV5-4	TRBJ1-1	CASSADRERRAFF
TRBV7-2	TRBJ2-1	CASSSMTYNEQFF
TRBV6-1	TRBJ2-1	CASSEQPADNEQFF
TRBV4-2	TRBJ1-5	CASSQEDSSNQPQHF
TRBV6-4	TRBJ2-5	CASSRTGGAAETQYF
TRBV7-2	TRBJ1-4	CASSPGTEEKLFF
TRBV13	TRBJ2-7	CASSRSGTSGYEQYF
TRBV30	TRBJ2-1	CAWSLAGGGFNEQFF
TRBV28	TRBJ2-3	CASSARPTDTQYF
TRBV4-3	TRBJ2-4	CASSQELVLVGKNIQYF
TRBV9	-	CASSTGIGVTYEQYF
TRBV6-6	TRBJ1-5	CASSPDRINQPQHF
TRBV19	TRBJ2-2	CASSIVGVNTGELFF
TRBV19	TRBJ2-7	CASSPDFYEQYF
TRBV6-6	TRBJ2-7	CASRGTGSYEQYF
TRBV2	TRBJ2-7	CASIEGRSYEQYF
TRBV7-9	TRBJ1-1	CASSLLGNTEAFF
TRBV27	TRBJ2-1	CASSSISGRAFHEQFF
TRBV6-1	TRBJ2-4	CASSEARVFGIQYF
TRBV6-6	TRBJ1-1	CASSYKGRDTEAFF
TRBV5-4	TRBJ1-1	CASSPRSPNTEAFF
TRBV14	TRBJ2-7	CASSQEAISSYEQYF
TRBV7-7	TRBJ2-2	CASSSSGLAGVPGELFF
TRBV7-7	TRBJ1-1	CASSQEGGTEAFF
TRBV29-1	TRBJ2-6	CSVGLGSGANVLTF
TRBV6-6	TRBJ1-2	CASSYGQDGYTF
TRBV6-5	TRBJ1-1	CASSPQGPNTEAFF
TRBV30	TRBJ1-1	CAWSATGLGEAFF
TRBV6-6	TRBJ1-2	CASSARDNYGYTF
TRBV6-1	TRBJ2-7	CASSEAAGGRINEQYF
TRBV11-3	TRBJ1-1	CASSLQGRSPFF
TRBV7-9	TRBJ1-5	CASSLGGTQNQPQHF
TRBV15	TRBJ2-7	CATSAGPSPNHEQYF
TRBV28	TRBJ1-3	CASSFWGGASGNTIYF
TRBV9	TRBJ2-1	CASSVGGAGGLGEQFF
TRBV27	TRBJ2-3	CASSRSGRADTQYF
TRBV7-9	TRBJ2-7	CASSASGRSSYEQYF
TRBV5-1	TRBJ2-7	CASSSTGGSEQYF
TRBV7-8	TRBJ2-7	CASSHGRGMDEQYF
TRBV5-4	TRBJ2-3	CASSLMRASGSLLGDTQYF
TRBV7-3	TRBJ2-1	CASSPTSYNEQFF
TRBV18	TRBJ2-7	CASSPPGTSGSYEQYF
TRBV30	TRBJ1-1	CAWSVGVNTEAFF
TRBV7-2	TRBJ2-7	CASSLDPLEQYF
TRBV18	TRBJ2-5	CASSPGQQETQYF
TRBV19	TRBJ1-2	CASSSGQGYYGYTF
TRBV6-5	TRBJ2-6	CASRGAGANVLTF
TRBV18	TRBJ2-5	CASSPLQTVQETQYF
TRBV19	TRBJ2-3	CASSITGVMADTQYF
TRBV7-2	TRBJ2-7	CASSLVRGQGYEQYF
TRBV5-4	TRBJ2-2	CASSIDRVGTGELFF